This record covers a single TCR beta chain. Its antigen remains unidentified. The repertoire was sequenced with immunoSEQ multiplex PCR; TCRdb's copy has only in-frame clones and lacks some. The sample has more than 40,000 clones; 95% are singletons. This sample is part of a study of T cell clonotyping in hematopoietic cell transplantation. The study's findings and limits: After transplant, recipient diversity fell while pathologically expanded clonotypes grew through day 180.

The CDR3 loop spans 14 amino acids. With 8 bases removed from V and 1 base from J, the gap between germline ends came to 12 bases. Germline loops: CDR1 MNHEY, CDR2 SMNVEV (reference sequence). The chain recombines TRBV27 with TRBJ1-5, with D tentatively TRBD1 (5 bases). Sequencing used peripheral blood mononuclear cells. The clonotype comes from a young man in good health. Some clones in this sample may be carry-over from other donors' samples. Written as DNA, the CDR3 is TGTGCCAGCGGCAGGGTTTCAAGCAATCAGCCCCAGCATTTT. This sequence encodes CASGRVSSNQPQHF.